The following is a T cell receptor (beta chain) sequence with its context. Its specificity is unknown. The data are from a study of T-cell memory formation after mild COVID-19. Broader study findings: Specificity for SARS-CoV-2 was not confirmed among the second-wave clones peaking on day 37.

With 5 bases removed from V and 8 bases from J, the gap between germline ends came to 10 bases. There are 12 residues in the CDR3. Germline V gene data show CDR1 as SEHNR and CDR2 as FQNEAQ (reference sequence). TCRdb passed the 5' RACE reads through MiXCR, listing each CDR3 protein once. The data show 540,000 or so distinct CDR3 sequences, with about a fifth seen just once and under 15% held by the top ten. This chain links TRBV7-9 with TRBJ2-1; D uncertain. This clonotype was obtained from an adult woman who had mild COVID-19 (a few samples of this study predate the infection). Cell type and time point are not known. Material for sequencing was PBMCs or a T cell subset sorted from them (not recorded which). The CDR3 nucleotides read TGTGCCAGCAGCCCCAGAAACTATGAGCAGTTCTTC. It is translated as CASSPRNYEQFF.